The T cell receptor (beta chain) under discussion was sequenced for a study of memory CD4+ T cells and cytomegalovirus serostatus. Generated by immunoSEQ multiplex PCR, the TCRdb table keeps only in-frame clones and is missing some. The table has 55,000 to 60,000 clones, about 81% seen once; the top ten hold 1% to 1.2%. Worth noting for this clone: At the DNA level, this CDR3 is encoded by other sequences in the same sample as well.

This CDR3 comprises 15 residues. V was pared by 1 base and J by 0 bases, with 7 bases between. Germline V lookup: CDR1 LNHNV, CDR2 YYDKDF (reference sequence). Single viable CD3+CD4+CD8-CD45RO+ cells were sorted as the memory CD4+ T cells. The sequencing sample was made of memory CD4+ T cells from blood. The chain has TRBV15 and TRBJ1-5; D unclear. This TCR derives from an adult in good health and CMV-seronegative. The CDR3 coding sequence is TGTGCCACCAGCAGAGGAGGCGGTAGCAATCAGCCCCAGCATTTT. Its protein product is CATSRGGGSNQPQHF.